Listed here are 32 T cell receptor beta chains from one sample, sequenced in a study of T cells in women clearing cervical HPV infection. Some clones are missing from TCRdb's copy, which holds only in-frame ones; the method was immunoSEQ multiplex PCR. This specimen shows approximately 52,000 clones; the ten leading clones hold 1.5% to 2%. The sample comprised blood buffy coat. Source of these receptors: a woman between 18 and 69 years old with a cervical HPV16 infection that either progressed to CIN3+ or cleared (not recorded which).

Remarks on this clone: The read finishes 3 residues shy of the CDR3 end, and the germline J gene is used to complete it. The chain couples TRBV12-3 or TRBV12-4 to TRBJ2-2; 7 positions agree with TRBD1. The CDR3 sequence is 15 residues long. V lost 7 bases, J lost 9 bases, and 14 bases stayed unmatched. CDR3 bases read: TGTGCCAGCACCCCTGTGGACAGGAGGCACCGGGAG. This codes for CASTPVDRRHRE. The entire CDR3 protein reads CASTPVDRRHRELFF.

CDR3 bases read: TGTGCCAGCTCACCACCTAACAATGCTAGGAGTCCTGGAAACACC. Translation gives CASSPPNNARSPGNT. The complete CDR3 protein is CASSPPNNARSPGNTIYF. The chain recombines TRBV18 with TRBJ1-3; unclear D gene. The CDR3 goes on 3 residues after the read ends, and that part is filled in from the germline J gene. Germline loops: CDR1 KGHSH, CDR2 LQKENI. Trimming shortened V by 0 bases and J by 2 bases, and 17 bases separated the two germline ends. The CDR3 consists of 18 residues.

Regarding this clone: Read coverage stops 3 residues before the CDR3 terminus; the germline J gene supplies the remainder. The V and J genes are TRBV19 and TRBJ2-2; the match to TRBD2 covers 8 bases. V shed 4 bases and J 6 bases; nucleotides not matched to a gene: 4. CDR1 is LNHDA, CDR2 SQIVND, per germline (reference sequence). The CDR3 is made up of 14 amino acids. The DNA read from the CDR3 is TGTGCCAGTAGTACAACGGGACTAGCCGGGGAG. It translates to CASSTTGLAGE. In full, the CDR3 reads CASSTTGLAGELFF.

As regards this clone: One junction end does not reproduce the germline sequence, and a read error may be involved. The DNA read from the CDR3 is TGCGCCAGCAGCCAAGGGAGGGTCGCTAATGAAAAA. Protein product: CASSQGRVANEK. The entire CDR3 is CASSQGRVANEKLFF. This chain links TRBV4-2 with TRBJ1-4; D is uncertain. The observed sequence ends 3 residues before the CDR3 terminus, with the missing tail filled in from the germline J gene. The CDR3 sequence is 15 residues long. The germline CDR1 and CDR2 sequences are LGHNA and YNFKEQ.

Notes on this clone: The sequence runs out 3 residues before the end of the CDR3; the remainder is reconstructed from the germline J gene. This chain joins TRBV19 and TRBJ2-2, with 7 positions matching TRBD1. The CDR3 consists of 15 residues. Germline loops: CDR1 LNHDA, CDR2 SQIVND (reference sequence). Unmatched junction bases numbered 5, after V lost 3 bases and J lost 4 bases. CDR3 region: CASSIKAGGTGELFF. Incomplete CDR3 DNA: TGTGCCAGTAGTATTAAGGCAGGGGGCACCGGGGAG.

A note on this clone: The CDR3 extends 3 residues past the end of the read, so its final part is completed from the germline J gene. This chain joins TRBV2 and TRBJ1-1; maybe TRBD1 (5 bases). This CDR3 has 15 residues. The V and J ends lost 6 bases and 0 bases respectively, with 14 bases between them. Germline assignment: CDR1 SNHLY and CDR2 FYNNEI. CDR3 DNA (partial): TGTGCCAGCAGAAGAGACAGAAACATGAACACTGAA. Translation gives CASRRDRNMNTE. The entire CDR3 reads CASRRDRNMNTEAFF.

Regarding this clone: With the read ending 3 residues before the CDR3 end, the germline J gene is used to fill in that end. The chain joins TRBV7-3 to TRBJ2-7; 8 positions match TRBD1. Germline lookup yields CDR1 SGHTA and CDR2 FQGTGA. This CDR3 contains 16 residues. The J segment lost 1 base and the V segment lost 5 bases, leaving 10 bases of the junction unmatched. CDR3 in amino acids: CASSIPGQGISYEQYF. CDR3 DNA (partial): TGTGCCAGCAGCATCCCCGGACAGGGAATATCCTACGAG.

About this clone: The read ends 3 residues early relative to the CDR3; the germline J gene fills the gap. The chain links TRBV7-9 to TRBJ1-2, with 9 positions matching TRBD1. V gave up 5 bases and J gave up 4 bases; unmatched junction bases: 8. Germline CDR1 reads SEHNR; CDR2 reads FQNEAQ (reference sequence). This CDR3 comprises 15 residues. CDR3 DNA, as far as it was read: TGTGCCAGCAGCGCTTTACAGGGGGCCTTCTATGGC. Its translation: CASSALQGAFYG. The CDR3 in its entirety is CASSALQGAFYGYTF.

Comments on this clone: The read falls 3 residues short of the CDR3 end, and the missing part is taken from the germline J gene. This chain uses TRBV5-1 with TRBJ2-3; D is unresolved. The CDR3 contains 14 residues. Germline V gene data show CDR1 as SGHRS and CDR2 as YFSETQ. The germline V and J ends were trimmed by 1 base and 2 bases, with 8 bases remaining between them. The CDR3 DNA, read in part, is TGCGCCAGCAGCTTGTCTAGTCCCACAGATACG. Translation: CASSLSSPTDT. The entire CDR3 protein reads CASSLSSPTDTQYF.

On this clone: The CDR3 end is not reached by the read, which stops 3 residues before it; the germline J gene fills it in. V usage is TRBV28 and J usage is TRBJ1-1; 9 bases agree with TRBD1. Germline CDR1 and CDR2: MDHEN and SYDVKM. This CDR3 is built from 15 residues. V lost 6 bases, J lost 4 bases, and 9 bases stayed unmatched. CDR3 region: CASRAGDRAGTEAFF. The DNA read from the CDR3 is TGTGCCAGCAGGGCGGGGGACAGGGCCGGCACTGAA.

Of note for this clone: Read sequence stops 3 residues before the CDR3 end, and the germline J gene provides the missing end. The V call is TRBV7-9, the J call TRBJ2-1; 7 bases map to TRBD2. The CDR3 is made up of 15 amino acids. The junction had 12 bases not matched to a gene; V was cut back by 5 bases and J by 8 bases. The germline CDR1 and CDR2 sequences are SEHNR and FQNEAQ (reference sequence). The covered CDR3 bases are TGTGCCAGCAGCGGGGGAGCGGGACCGGGAGATGAG. Translating gives CASSGGAGPGDE. The full CDR3 protein reads CASSGGAGPGDEQFF.

A remark on this clone: With the read ending 3 residues before the CDR3 end, the germline J gene is used to fill in that end. The J gene is TRBJ1-4, the V gene TRBV2; D not resolved. Per the germline V gene, CDR1 is SNHLY and CDR2 is FYNNEI. This CDR3 contains 13 residues. The V end lost 6 bases, the J end lost 7 bases, and 12 bases lay between the germline ends. The CDR3 DNA, read in part, is TGTGCCAGCAGCTTCGCCCGGGGTGAAAAA. It encodes CASSFARGEK. The entire CDR3 protein reads CASSFARGEKLFF.

As regards this clone: The observed sequence ends 3 residues before the CDR3 terminus, with the missing tail filled in from the germline J gene. This chain uses TRBV19 with TRBJ1-5; 7 bases are shared with TRBD1. The germline gives CDR1 LNHDA, CDR2 SQIVND (reference sequence). The CDR3 is made up of 14 amino acids. Unmatched junction bases numbered 9, after V lost 8 bases and J lost 5 bases. CDR3 bases read: TGTGCCAGTCAGGACAGGCGCAGGGATCAGCCC. Translating it yields CASQDRRRDQP. From start to end, the CDR3 is CASQDRRRDQPQHF.

For this clone: The read ends 3 residues shy of where the CDR3 ends; the end is completed using the germline J gene. This sequence joins TRBV29-1 and TRBJ1-2; 7 bases line up with TRBD1. Germline loops: CDR1 SQVTM, CDR2 ANQGSEA. J was trimmed by 7 bases and V by 4 bases; bases with no gene match: 6. The CDR3 is 12 amino acids. The CDR3 region is CSVGQGGGGYTF. The part of the CDR3 DNA that was read is TGCAGCGTTGGGCAGGGGGGTGGTGGC.

Remarks on this clone: The read terminates 3 residues ahead of where the CDR3 ends, so the germline J gene completes it. This rearrangement joins TRBV19 to TRBJ1-1; 7 bases line up with TRBD1. Germline V lookup: CDR1 LNHDA, CDR2 SQIVND (reference sequence). This CDR3 spans 13 amino acids. V lost 2 bases and J lost 5; bases outside the gene matches: 2. This CDR3 is CASSINRGTEAFF. Incomplete CDR3 DNA: TGTGCCAGTAGTATAAACAGGGGAACTGAA.

In the case of this clone: The read is 3 residues too short to cover the CDR3 end, so that end is filled in from the germline J gene. V usage is TRBV11-3 and J usage is TRBJ2-1; the match to TRBD1 covers 11 bases. Per the germline V gene, CDR1 is SGHNT and CDR2 is YENEEA. V shed 3 bases and J 7 bases; nucleotides not matched to a gene: 5. CDR3 length: 15 residues. CDR3 DNA (partial): TGTGCCAGCAGCTTCAGGACAGGGGGCTGGAATGAG. It specifies CASSFRTGGWNE. The whole CDR3 sequence reads CASSFRTGGWNEQFF.

The sequenced CDR3 bases are TGTGCCAGCAGCCAATATGGACAGAGCTCCTATAATTCACCC. This gives the protein CASSQYGQSSYNSP. The CDR3 reads in full as CASSQYGQSSYNSPLHF. The chain combines TRBV4-2 with TRBJ1-6; D might be TRBD1 (6 bases). The read is 3 residues too short to cover the CDR3 end, so that end is filled in from the germline J gene. Trimming left V 2 bases short and J 0 bases short, with 11 bases between. Germline V gene data show CDR1 as LGHNA and CDR2 as YNFKEQ. The CDR3 consists of 17 residues.

About this clone: The missing CDR3 end, 3 residues past where the read stops, is filled in from the germline J gene. V usage is TRBV11-2 and J usage is TRBJ1-2, with 8 bases identical to TRBD1. V was pared by 4 bases and J by 4 bases, with 8 bases of the junction left unmatched. This CDR3 has 15 amino acids. Germline CDR1 SGHAT, CDR2 FQNNGV. This chain's CDR3 is CASSSRGQGFYGYTF. The part of the CDR3 DNA that was read is TGTGCCAGCAGCTCCCGCGGACAGGGTTTCTATGGC.

A note on this clone: The missing CDR3 end, 3 residues past where the read stops, is filled in from the germline J gene. The rearrangement links TRBV20-1 to TRBJ1-3, with TRBD1 identical over 9 bases. J gave up 5 bases and V 3 bases, and 11 bases lay outside the gene matches. Germline V gives CDR1 DFQATT, CDR2 SNEGSKA (reference sequence). This CDR3 has 16 residues. The CDR3: CSARGQGLGGRNTIYF. The part of the CDR3 DNA that was read is TGCAGTGCTAGGGGACAGGGTTTGGGAGGAAGAAACACC.

Concerning this clone: Read data end 3 residues before the CDR3 end; the end is taken from the germline J gene. This chain links TRBV20-1 with TRBJ2-5; D might be TRBD1 (5 bases). V was shortened by 6 bases and J by 2 bases, with 13 bases between the two germline ends. The CDR3 is made up of 13 amino acids. Germline V gene lookup returns CDR1 DFQATT and CDR2 SNEGSKA (reference sequence). The CDR3 spells CSARQSVQETQYF. The sequenced CDR3 bases are TGCAGTGCGAGACAGAGTGTACAAGAGACC.

Comments on this clone: The read ends 3 residues before the CDR3 terminus; that terminus is restored from the germline J gene. The chain is built from TRBV20-1 and TRBJ2-5; maybe TRBD2 (6 bases). Germline CDR1 reads DFQATT; CDR2 reads SNEGSKA (reference sequence). The length of the CDR3 is 13 residues. V was clipped by 5 bases and J by 7 bases, with 17 bases between them. CDR3: CSALPGDQATQYF. The sequenced part of the CDR3 DNA is TGCAGTGCTCTTCCGGGGGATCAGGCGACC.

As to this clone: With the read ending 3 residues before the CDR3 end, the germline J gene is used to fill in that end. This chain links TRBV15 with TRBJ2-7; 7 positions match TRBD1. With 3 bases clipped from V and 3 bases from J, the junction kept 5 bases outside the gene matches. CDR1 and CDR2 (germline): LNHNV, YYDKDF (reference sequence). The CDR3 has 14 amino acids. CDR3 loop: CATSRDRLGYEQYF. The CDR3 bases that were read are TGTGCCACCAGCAGGGACAGGTTGGGCTACGAG.

As for this clone: The CDR3 goes on 3 residues after the read ends, and that part is filled in from the germline J gene. The chain joins TRBV20-1 to TRBJ1-4, with TRBD1 identical over 9 bases. CDR1 and CDR2 from the germline V gene are DFQATT and SNEGSKA (reference sequence). This CDR3 comprises 15 residues. The J segment lost 4 bases and the V segment lost 6 bases, leaving 9 bases of the junction unmatched. Incomplete CDR3 DNA: TGCAGTGCAAAACAGGGGGCACCATTTAATGAAAAA. Its protein product is CSAKQGAPFNEK. The complete CDR3 sequence is CSAKQGAPFNEKLFF.

For this clone: The read ends 3 residues shy of where the CDR3 ends; the end is completed using the germline J gene. This rearrangement joins TRBV20-1 to TRBJ2-5; 7 bases are shared with TRBD1. J gave up 5 bases and V 4 bases, and 7 bases lay outside the gene matches. The germline CDR1 and CDR2 sequences are DFQATT and SNEGSKA (reference sequence). The CDR3 length is 13 residues. CDR3 DNA, as far as it was read: TGCAGTGCTAACCAACCCAGGGGGGAGACC. Residues: CSANQPRGET. The whole CDR3 reads CSANQPRGETQYF.

Incomplete CDR3 DNA: TGCAGTGCTAGGGGTTTCAGGGGGGTC. Translation: CSARGFRGV. The full CDR3 is CSARGFRGVAFF. The chain has TRBV20-1 and TRBJ1-1; TRBD1 matches at 7 bases. The read terminates 3 residues ahead of where the CDR3 ends, so the germline J gene completes it. Germline values: CDR1 DFQATT, CDR2 SNEGSKA (reference sequence). The CDR3 is made up of 12 amino acids.

Comments on this clone: The read stops 3 residues short of the end of the CDR3; the missing end is completed from the germline J gene. The rearrangement joins TRBV7-2 to TRBJ2-7, with 7 bases matching TRBD1. Trimming at V came to 5 bases and at J to 1 base, leaving 5 bases not matched to a gene. The CDR3 has 14 residues. Looked up from germline, CDR1 is SGHTA and CDR2 is FQGNSA. CDR3 protein: CASSLGTESYEQYF. The covered CDR3 bases are TGTGCCAGCAGCCTAGGGACAGAATCCTACGAG.

On this clone: Coverage ceases 3 residues before the CDR3 finishes, and the germline J gene fills in the end. The chain employs TRBV7-7 and TRBJ1-1; no firm D call. Germline lookup yields CDR1 SSHAT and CDR2 FNYEAQ (reference sequence). This CDR3 comprises 13 residues. The V end lost 5 bases, the J end lost 3 bases, and 10 bases lay between the germline ends. CDR3 protein: CASSQRWDTEAFF. Partial CDR3 DNA: TGTGCCAGCAGCCAGCGATGGGACACTGAA.

Worth noting for this clone: From the germline J gene comes the end of the CDR3, since the read stops 3 residues before it. This chain links TRBV6-2 or TRBV6-3 with TRBJ2-3; 10 nucleotides agree with TRBD2. The CDR3 length is 14 residues. Trimming at V came to 9 bases and at J to 1 base, leaving 4 bases not matched to a gene. CDR1 MNHEY and CDR2 SVGEGT come from the germline V gene. The DNA read from the CDR3 is TGTGCCAGTGCTCTAGCGGGGGGCACAGATACG. It specifies CASALAGGTDT. From start to end, the CDR3 is CASALAGGTDTQYF.

Remarks on this clone: From the germline J gene comes the end of the CDR3, since the read stops 3 residues before it. The chain carries TRBV20-1 and TRBJ2-1; TRBD2 aligns across 8 bases. CDR3 length: 17 amino acids. V lost 2 bases, J lost 9 bases, and 18 bases stayed unmatched. Per the germline V gene, CDR1 is DFQATT and CDR2 is SNEGSKA (reference sequence). The CDR3 is CSARRPLAGRGYSEQFF. The covered CDR3 bases are TGCAGTGCTAGAAGGCCGCTAGCGGGTCGAGGTTATAGTGAG.

Remarks on this clone: The read ends 3 residues shy of where the CDR3 ends; the end is completed using the germline J gene. This rearrangement joins TRBV23-1 to TRBJ1-2; D gene unclear. TRBV23-1 qualifies as an ORF whose function is uncertain. Trimming removed 2 bases from V and 2 bases from J, with 9 bases in between. The CDR3 extends over 14 amino acids. The CDR3 reads CASSQVQTNYGYTF. Partial CDR3 DNA: TGCGCCAGCAGTCAAGTACAGACCAACTATGGC.

Points on this clone: The read ends 3 residues before the CDR3 terminus; that terminus is restored from the germline J gene. The genes are TRBV5-1 and TRBJ1-1; the match to TRBD1 covers 8 bases. CDR1 SGHRS and CDR2 YFSETQ come from the germline V gene. The CDR3 spans 14 residues. The chain's CDR3 is CASSLLDRAYEAFF. The sequenced CDR3 bases are TGCGCCAGCAGCTTGTTGGACAGGGCTTACGAA.

A word on this clone: The CDR3 end is not reached by the read, which stops 3 residues before it; the germline J gene fills it in. This chain links TRBV7-9 with TRBJ1-5, with TRBD1 matching 10 bases. Germline V gene sequence: CDR1 SEHNR, CDR2 FQNEAQ (reference sequence). Losses at the gene ends were 4 bases for V and 4 bases for J; bases not matched to a gene: 4. This CDR3 spans 15 amino acids. This CDR3 reads CASSYGTGVNQPQHF. CDR3 bases read: TGTGCCAGCAGCTACGGGACAGGGGTAAATCAGCCC.